This T cell receptor (beta chain) was retrieved from a study of a mutant IDH1 vaccine in newly diagnosed glioma. The method was immunoSEQ multiplex PCR; TCRdb's version includes in-frame clones alone and lacks a portion of them. The sample has roughly 51,000 clones; about 86% are singletons. The CDR3 covers 16 residues. V lost 5 bases to trimming and J lost 0 bases, with 14 bases between them. Germline loops: CDR1 SGHVS, CDR2 FQNEAQ. This clone was seen just once. Its antigen is as yet unknown. Time point indicated: week 5, during vaccination. Vaccination comprised doses that each held 300 ug of mutant IDH1 20-mer peptide, plus topical imiquimod.

The chain recombines TRBV7-8 with TRBJ2-4; D is possibly TRBD1 (5 bases). This clonotype was obtained from a man aged 25-45 years with glioma. The material sequenced was PBMCs, taken from a glioma patient whose treatment included an IDH1 peptide vaccine. CDR3 sequence reads: CASSEGHQIAKNIQYF. In DNA form, the CDR3 reads TGTGCCAGCAGCGAAGGACATCAGATAGCCAAAAACATTCAGTACTTC. Looking up the rest from reference TRBV7-8 and TRBJ2-4 gives the full variable domain: GAGVSQSPRYKVAKRGQDVALRCDPISGHVSLFWYQQALGQGPEFLTYFQNEAQLDKSGLPSDRFFAERPEGSVSTLKIQRTQQEDSAVYLCASSEGHQIAKNIQYFGAGTRLSVL.